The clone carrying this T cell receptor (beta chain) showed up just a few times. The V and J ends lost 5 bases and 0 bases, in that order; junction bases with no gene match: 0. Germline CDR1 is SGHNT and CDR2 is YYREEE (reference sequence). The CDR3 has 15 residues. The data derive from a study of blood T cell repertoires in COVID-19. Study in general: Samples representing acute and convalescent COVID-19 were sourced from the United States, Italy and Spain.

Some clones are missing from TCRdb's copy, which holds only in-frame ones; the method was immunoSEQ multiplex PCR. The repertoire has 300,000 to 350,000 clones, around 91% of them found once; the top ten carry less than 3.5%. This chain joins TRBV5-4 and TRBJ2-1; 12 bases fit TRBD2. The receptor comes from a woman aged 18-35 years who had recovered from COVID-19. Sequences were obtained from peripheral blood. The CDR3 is CASRLAGGSYNEQFF. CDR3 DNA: TGTGCCAGCAGACTAGCGGGAGGCTCCTACAATGAGCAGTTCTTC.